The subject of this entry is one TCR beta chain. These data belong to a study of blood T cell repertoires in COVID-19. The wider study: The United States, Italy and Spain provided the acute and convalescent COVID-19 samples. T cells, B-cell-depleted T cells, or PBMCs provided the cDNA or gDNA that served as material.

Per the original methods: For nucleated cells, counts were estimated from reference gene primer amplification. Clones were read by immunoSEQ multiplex PCR, and TCRdb kept only the in-frame ones, dropping some. D and trimming come from the DNA, and the V and J calls and clone size come from that table. The data show tens of thousands of clones, with about 80% seen just once and 35% to 45% held by the top ten. The germline V gene encodes CDR1 SGHRS and CDR2 YFSETQ. This CDR3 region has 15 residues. J gave up 3 bases and V 7 bases, and 8 bases lay outside the gene matches. The sequenced material came from peripheral blood. The sequence was obtained from a human donor in a cohort sampled during active COVID-19. The rearrangement uses TRBV5-1 and TRBJ2-7; 12 bases line up with TRBD1. As DNA, the CDR3 is TGCGCCAGCGGCCTGGGACAGGGGGCCGACTACGAGCAGTACTTC. Protein product: CASGLGQGADYEQYF.